The entry below describes one T cell receptor (beta chain). Its antigen is unknown. The data are from a study of cytomegalovirus exposure and HLA in healthy donors. Study-level findings and limits: The tendency of first-cohort TCR clusters to co-occur in the 120 or so validation repertoires was identified by a subsequent analysis. Both high specificity and high sensitivity reportedly marked the classifier's diagnosis of cytomegalovirus status. Specificity for CMV antigens was confirmed in vitro for a few of the CMV-associated chains. Overall, around 160 TCR beta chains were annotated as cytomegalovirus-associated.

Sequenced by immunoSEQ multiplex PCR; TCRdb stores in-frame clones only, minus some. The sample includes around 50,000 clones, roughly 93% of them seen just once. The CDR3 runs 14 residues. Looked up from germline, CDR1 is MNHEY and CDR2 is SVGAGI. V lost 5 bases to trimming and J lost 4 bases; unmatched junction nucleotides: 4. This clonotype was sampled from a woman aged 18-29 years in good health and CMV-seronegative. Sequencing used PBMCs. This rearrangement joins TRBV6-5 to TRBJ1-1; TRBD1 matches 10 bases. The CDR3 region is CASSEGTGVTEAFF. The DNA of the CDR3 is TGTGCCAGCAGTGAAGGGACAGGGGTCACTGAAGCTTTCTTT.